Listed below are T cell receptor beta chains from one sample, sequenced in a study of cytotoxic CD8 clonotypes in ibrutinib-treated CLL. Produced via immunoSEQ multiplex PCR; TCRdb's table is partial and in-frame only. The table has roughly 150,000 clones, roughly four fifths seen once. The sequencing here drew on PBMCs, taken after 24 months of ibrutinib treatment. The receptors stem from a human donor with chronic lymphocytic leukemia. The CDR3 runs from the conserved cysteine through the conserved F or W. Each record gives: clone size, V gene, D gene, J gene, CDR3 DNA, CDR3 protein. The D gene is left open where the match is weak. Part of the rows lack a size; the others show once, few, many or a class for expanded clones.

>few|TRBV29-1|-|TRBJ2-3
TGCAGCGTGGGTCCCGGGGGTGGGGATACGCAGTATTTT
CSVGPGGGDTQYF
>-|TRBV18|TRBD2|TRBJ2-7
TGTGCCAGCTCTCAGGGAGTAGCGGGAGGGCCCTCATCTCGAGAGCAGTACTTC
CASSQGVAGGPSSREQYF
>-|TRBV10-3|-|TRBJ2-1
TGTGCCATCAGTGATACAGCTAATGAGCAGTTCTTC
CAISDTANEQFF
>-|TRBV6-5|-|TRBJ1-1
TGTGCCAGCCTCTCGAAGGGGTCTGAAGCTTTCTTT
CASLSKGSEAFF
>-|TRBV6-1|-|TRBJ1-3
TGTGCCAGCAGCCTACAGGGAACTGGAAACACCATATATTTT
CASSLQGTGNTIYF
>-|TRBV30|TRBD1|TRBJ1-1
TGTGCCTGGACTCGGACAGGGGTGGTCACTGAAGCTTTCTTT
CAWTRTGVVTEAFF
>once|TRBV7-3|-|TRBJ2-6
TGTGCCAGCAGCTTAATGCCGGTCAGGTCCTCTGGGGCCAACGTCCTGACTTTC
CASSLMPVRSSGANVLTF
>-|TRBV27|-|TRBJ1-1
TGTGCCAGCAGTTCATTCCGGGCAGGGAAGAACACTGAAGCTTTCTTT
CASSSFRAGKNTEAFF
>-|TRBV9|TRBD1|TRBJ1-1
TGTGCCAGCAGCCCTTGGGACAGTAACACTGAAGCTTTCTTT
CASSPWDSNTEAFF
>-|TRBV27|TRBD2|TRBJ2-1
TGTGCCAGCAGTGCTTCGGGACTAGCGGGGAGCTCCTACAATGAGCAGTTCTTC
CASSASGLAGSSYNEQFF
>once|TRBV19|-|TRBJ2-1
TGTGCCAGTAGTATAACCTTCCCTGGGAATGAGCAGTTCTTC
CASSITFPGNEQFF
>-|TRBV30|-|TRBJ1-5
TGTGCCTGGAGTCATGGAACGGGGCGAAGCCCGTGGGGGCCCCAGCATTTT
CAWSHGTGRSPWGPQHF
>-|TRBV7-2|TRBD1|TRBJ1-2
TGTGCCAGCAGCTTAAGTACGGGGGCAGGGGGCTATGGCTACACCTTC
CASSLSTGAGGYGYTF
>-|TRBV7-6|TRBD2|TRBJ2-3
TGTGCCAGCAGCTTAGGGGGACTAGCGGGAGTCGATACGCAGTATTTT
CASSLGGLAGVDTQYF
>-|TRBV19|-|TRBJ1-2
TGTGCCAGTAGTATAGATCGACGCCTTTGGGGCTACACCTTC
CASSIDRRLWGYTF
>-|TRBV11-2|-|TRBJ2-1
TGTGCCAGCAGCTCCCTGAGCTCCTACAATGAGCAGTTCTTC
CASSSLSSYNEQFF
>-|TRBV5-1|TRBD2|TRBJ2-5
TGCGCCAGCAGCTTGGCCAGCGGGGGTCAAGAGACCCAGTACTTC
CASSLASGGQETQYF
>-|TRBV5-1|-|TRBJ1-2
TGCGCCAGCAGCTTGGATGGCAGTCATAATGGCTACACCTTC
CASSLDGSHNGYTF
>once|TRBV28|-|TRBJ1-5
TGTGCCTCCGGAGGGGCCTCCAGCTGGACGCCCCAGCATTTT
CASGGASSWTPQHF
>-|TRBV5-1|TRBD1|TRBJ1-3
TGCGCCAGCAGCTTACAGGGGGGTGGAAACACCATATATTTT
CASSLQGGGNTIYF
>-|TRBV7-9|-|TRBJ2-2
TGTGCCACAAAGGAAGCGAACACCGGGGAGCTGTTTTTT
CATKEANTGELFF
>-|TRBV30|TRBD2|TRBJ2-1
TGTGCCTGGATCAAACGGGGACTAGCGGGCAATGAGCAGTTCTTC
CAWIKRGLAGNEQFF
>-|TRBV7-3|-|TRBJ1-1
TGTGCCAGCAGTCAGACCCCCAACACTGAAGCTTTCTTT
CASSQTPNTEAFF
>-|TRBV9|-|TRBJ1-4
TGTGCCAGCAGCGTAGAGGTCGAGGGAAAACTGTTTTTT
CASSVEVEGKLFF
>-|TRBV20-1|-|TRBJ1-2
TGCAGTGTCAAGGGGAACGGCTACACCTTC
CSVKGNGYTF
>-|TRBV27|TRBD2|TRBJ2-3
TGTGCCAGCAGAGCAGGACTAGCGGGGGTGTCAGATACGCAGTATTTT
CASRAGLAGVSDTQYF